This T cell receptor beta chain was recorded in a study of post-analysis software for immune sequencing data. Study-level points and caveats: Five or six TRBV segments, TRBV5-6, TRBV5-1 and TRBV20-1 among them, were found more frequent in patients than controls. When compared against controls, multiple sclerosis patients showed significantly lower normalized Chao1 diversity.

The CDR3 totals 12 residues. The germline gives CDR1 SQVTM, CDR2 ANQGSEA. Trimming removed 7 bases from V and 5 bases from J, with 14 bases in between. As for this clonotype: Its antigen is as yet unknown.

The library was made from cDNA and included unique molecular identifiers. T cells numbering roughly 1 to 10 million yielded cDNA molecules that totaled roughly 500,000. TCRdb passed the PCR reads through MiXCR, listing each CDR3 protein once. The sample lists hundreds of thousands of distinct CDR3 sequences, about 32% occurring once. Sequenced input: blood. The rearrangement joins TRBV29-1 to TRBJ2-5; D uncertain. The sequence derives from a girl aged 10 to 17 with multiple sclerosis. The CDR3 region has the DNA TGCAGCGGTAGAGATTCTGTTGAGACCCAGTACTTC. This codes for CSGRDSVETQYF.